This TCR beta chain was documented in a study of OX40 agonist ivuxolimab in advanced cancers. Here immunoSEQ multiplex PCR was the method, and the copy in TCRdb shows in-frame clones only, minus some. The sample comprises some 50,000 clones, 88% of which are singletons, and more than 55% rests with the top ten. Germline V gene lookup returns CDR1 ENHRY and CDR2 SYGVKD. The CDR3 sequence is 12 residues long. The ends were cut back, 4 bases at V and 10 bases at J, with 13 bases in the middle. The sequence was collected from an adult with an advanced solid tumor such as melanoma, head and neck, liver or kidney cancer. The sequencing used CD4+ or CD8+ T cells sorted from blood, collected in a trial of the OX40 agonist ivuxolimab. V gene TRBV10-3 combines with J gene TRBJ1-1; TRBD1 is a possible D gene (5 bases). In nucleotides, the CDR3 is TGTGCCATCAGTGCGGGCAGGGAGAGAGCTTTCTTT. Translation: CAISAGRERAFF.